The clone carrying this TCR beta chain was counted between two and nine times. The CDR3 spans 14 residues. Trimming shortened V by 7 bases and J by 2 bases, and 14 bases separated the two germline ends. Germline V lookup: CDR1 MNHNY, CDR2 SVGAGI (reference sequence). Measured with immunoSEQ multiplex PCR; TCRdb has only the in-frame clones, and not every one. The sample yields tens of thousands of clones, approximately 88% seen once. The entry originates in a study of OX40 agonist ivuxolimab in advanced cancers. The TCR comes from an adult with an advanced solid tumor such as melanoma, head and neck, liver or kidney cancer. This sample comprised CD4+ or CD8+ T cells sorted from blood, obtained in a trial of the OX40 agonist ivuxolimab. V gene TRBV6-6 combines with J gene TRBJ1-2, with D possibly being TRBD1 (5 bases). CDR3 amino acids: CASNHYGANYGYTF. CDR3 sequence (DNA): TGTGCCAGCAACCACTACGGGGCAAACTATGGCTACACCTTC.